These 8 T cell receptor beta chains came from one sample sequenced in a study of a mutant IDH1 vaccine in newly diagnosed glioma. Their antigens are not known. The assay was immunoSEQ multiplex PCR, and TCRdb's table has in-frame clones only and misses some. Among tens of thousands of clones, 74% were seen once, and the ten largest hold over 4%. Time point reported: week 35, safety follow-up. A single vaccine dose contained 300 ug of mutant IDH1 20-mer peptide, and topical imiquimod was used with it. The material sequenced was PBMCs, taken from a glioma patient whose treatment included an IDH1 peptide vaccine. All receptors come from a middle-aged man with glioma.

This chain links TRBV27 with TRBJ1-2, with 9 nucleotides matching TRBD1. CDR1 is MNHEY and CDR2 is SMNVEV in the germline V gene (reference sequence). This CDR3 is 13 amino acids long. Germline trimming cut 3 bases from V and 8 bases from J; bases unmatched to any gene: 4. The chain's CDR3 is CASSFTGGDGYTF. CDR3 DNA: TGTGCCAGCAGTTTCACAGGGGGCGACGGCTACACCTTC.

This clone was observed a few times. The chain couples TRBV4-2 to TRBJ1-2; tentatively, D is TRBD1 (6 bases). This CDR3 comprises 18 residues. Per germline, CDR1 LGHNA and CDR2 YNFKEQ. V was shortened by 1 base and J by 0 bases, with 18 bases between the two germline ends. DNA of the CDR3: TGTGCCAGCAGCCAAGCCGATTCTTGGACAGACTCTAACTATGGCTACACCTTC. As protein: CASSQADSWTDSNYGYTF.

The DNA of the CDR3 is TGTGCCAGCAGTTACTCAACCCCGGGTGCGAGCAATGAGCAGTTCTTC. Protein sequence: CASSYSTPGASNEQFF. This rearrangement joins TRBV6-5 to TRBJ2-1; D remains ambiguous. Germline V gene lookup returns CDR1 MNHEY and CDR2 SVGAGI. The V end lost 0 bases, the J end lost 6 bases, and 15 bases lay between the germline ends. The CDR3 is 16 residues long.

J is TRBJ2-7 and V is TRBV7-9; a possible D gene is TRBD1 (6 bases). Trimming shortened V by 4 bases and J by 3 bases, and 13 bases separated the two germline ends. CDR1 is SEHNR and CDR2 is FQNEAQ in the germline V gene (reference sequence). The CDR3 runs 14 residues. In nucleotides, the CDR3 is TGTGCCAGCAGCTCCCGGGACACTTTCTACGAGCAGTACTTC. Translating it yields CASSSRDTFYEQYF.

This clone was counted a few times. The DNA for the CDR3 is TGTGCCAGCAGCAAAGGGGAGGGGGTGCTCACCTCCTACAATGAGCAGTTCTTC. Protein sequence: CASSKGEGVLTSYNEQFF. The chain joins TRBV21-1 to TRBJ2-1; no check of the table's D call, TRBD2, against the DNA was made. TRBV21-1 is described as a pseudogene. The CDR3 runs to 18 residues.

The chain joins TRBV7-9 to TRBJ1-4, with D possibly being TRBD1 (6 bases). Per germline, CDR1 SEHNR and CDR2 FQNEAQ (reference sequence). This CDR3 contains 15 residues. The V gene lost 2 bases and the J gene lost 8 bases, with 15 bases spanning the gap. As DNA, the CDR3 is TGTGCCAGCAGCTTATATAACAGGGTGGGAGAAAAACTGTTTTTT. Its translation is CASSLYNRVGEKLFF.

The genes are TRBV2 and TRBJ1-1; D is perhaps TRBD1 (6 bases). V lost 10 bases and J lost 0, with 24 bases in between. The germline CDR1 and CDR2 sequences are SNHLY and FYNNEI. The CDR3 is 17 residues long. In DNA, the CDR3 is TGTGCCATTCAAACACCCACCGAGACAGGCATGAACACTGAAGCTTTCTTT. Its translation: CAIQTPTETGMNTEAFF.

The chain is built from TRBV4-1 and TRBJ1-4; D remains ambiguous. The CDR3 spans 15 residues. The V end lost 2 bases, the J end lost 0 bases, and 7 bases lay between the germline ends. Looked up from germline, CDR1 is MGHRA and CDR2 is YSYEKL. The DNA for the CDR3 is TGCGCCAGCAGCCAATTCGAGGCAACTAATGAAAAACTGTTTTTT. It translates to CASSQFEATNEKLFF.